Listed below are T cell receptor beta chains from one sample, sequenced in a study of somatic mutations in cytotoxic T cells in rheumatoid arthritis. Assay: immunoSEQ multiplex PCR; the TCRdb copy retains only in-frame clones and omits some. Of about 18,000 clones in the sample, approximately 80% were seen once. Sequenced: CD8+ T cells sorted from blood. The receptors shown here come from a woman aged 45-59 years in good health. Each CDR3 is given with its conserved first and last residue. The order of the fields is J gene, D gene, V gene, clone size, CDR3 DNA, CDR3 protein. D genes are given only for firm matches. Clone size is given for some rows only: seen once, a few or many times, or a class if the clone is expanded.

J gene: TRBJ2-5
D gene: TRBD1
V gene: TRBV4-2
clone size: once
CDR3 DNA: TGTGCCAGCAGCCAAGAGCAGCAGGGGGCCCAAGAGACCCAGTACTTC
CDR3 protein: CASSQEQQGAQETQYF

J gene: TRBJ1-4
D gene: NA
V gene: TRBV4-2
clone size: NA
CDR3 DNA: TGTGCCAGCAGTCAAAGAAAGGGGGAATCAGACCTTGAAAAACTGTTTTTT
CDR3 protein: CASSQRKGESDLEKLFF

J gene: TRBJ1-2
D gene: NA
V gene: TRBV6-1
clone size: NA
CDR3 DNA: TGTGCCAGCAGTGACTCATTGTTTTCTAACTATGGCTACACCTTC
CDR3 protein: CASSDSLFSNYGYTF

J gene: TRBJ2-1
D gene: NA
V gene: TRBV7-6
clone size: NA
CDR3 DNA: TGTGCCAGCAGCTTAGAAAACAATGAGCAGTTCTTC
CDR3 protein: CASSLENNEQFF

J gene: TRBJ1-1
D gene: NA
V gene: TRBV6-6
clone size: NA
CDR3 DNA: TGTGCCAGCAGTTCCACATGGAACACTGAAGCTTTCTTT
CDR3 protein: CASSSTWNTEAFF

J gene: TRBJ2-7
D gene: NA
V gene: TRBV7-2
clone size: NA
CDR3 DNA: TGTGCCAGCAGCTTTAGTCTCGGCTACGAGCAGTACTTC
CDR3 protein: CASSFSLGYEQYF

J gene: TRBJ1-1
D gene: NA
V gene: TRBV11-2
clone size: NA
CDR3 DNA: TGTGCCAGCAGCTTAGGGGTGAGCACTGAAGCTTTCTTT
CDR3 protein: CASSLGVSTEAFF

J gene: TRBJ2-2
D gene: NA
V gene: TRBV11-2
clone size: NA
CDR3 DNA: TGTGCCAGCAGCTTAAAATCGATGGGGGGGAACACCGGGGAGCTGTTTTTT
CDR3 protein: CASSLKSMGGNTGELFF

J gene: TRBJ2-7
D gene: TRBD2
V gene: TRBV6-5
clone size: NA
CDR3 DNA: TGTGCCAGCAGTTACGGACTAGGGGCTCGATACGAGCAGTACTTC
CDR3 protein: CASSYGLGARYEQYF

J gene: TRBJ2-7
D gene: NA
V gene: TRBV30
clone size: NA
CDR3 DNA: TGTGCCTGGAGTGTACGGGCCTACGAGCAGTACTTC
CDR3 protein: CAWSVRAYEQYF

J gene: TRBJ1-3
D gene: NA
V gene: TRBV11-2
clone size: NA
CDR3 DNA: TGTGCCAGCAGCTTAGAGGGAAACACCATATATTTT
CDR3 protein: CASSLEGNTIYF

J gene: TRBJ2-1
D gene: TRBD1
V gene: TRBV7-9
clone size: few
CDR3 DNA: TGTGCCAGCAGCCACCGGGACAGGGGGCTGAATGAGCAGTTCTTC
CDR3 protein: CASSHRDRGLNEQFF

J gene: TRBJ1-2
D gene: NA
V gene: TRBV7-8
clone size: NA
CDR3 DNA: TGTGCCAGCAGCTCCGGACCCTTGGCTTGGGATGGCTACACCTTC
CDR3 protein: CASSSGPLAWDGYTF

J gene: TRBJ2-1
D gene: NA
V gene: TRBV5-6
clone size: NA
CDR3 DNA: TGTGCCAGCACCTTACTGGACAGCTACAATGAGCAGTTCTTC
CDR3 protein: CASTLLDSYNEQFF

J gene: TRBJ2-3
D gene: NA
V gene: TRBV10-3
clone size: once
CDR3 DNA: TGTGCCATCAGTGCCCCAAGTGGGGGCTATAGAGGTACGCAGTATTTT
CDR3 protein: CAISAPSGGYRGTQYF

J gene: TRBJ2-1
D gene: NA
V gene: TRBV11-2
clone size: NA
CDR3 DNA: TGTGCCAGCAGCTTAGATCCCCATGAGCAGTTCTTC
CDR3 protein: CASSLDPHEQFF

J gene: TRBJ2-1
D gene: NA
V gene: TRBV7-2
clone size: NA
CDR3 DNA: TGTGCCAGCAGCTCTTTACATATCTTC
CDR3 protein: CASSSLHIF

J gene: TRBJ1-2
D gene: TRBD1
V gene: TRBV9
clone size: NA
CDR3 DNA: TGTGCCAGCAGCGTAGGGGACAGGGGGCCTGGCTACACCTTC
CDR3 protein: CASSVGDRGPGYTF

J gene: TRBJ2-5
D gene: NA
V gene: TRBV9
clone size: NA
CDR3 DNA: TGTGCCAGCAGCGTAGTCACGGGGGACGAGACCCAGTACTTC
CDR3 protein: CASSVVTGDETQYF

J gene: TRBJ1-1
D gene: NA
V gene: TRBV27
clone size: NA
CDR3 DNA: TGTGCCAGCAGTTTGCTTACCCTGGGTAACACTGAAGCTTTCTTT
CDR3 protein: CASSLLTLGNTEAFF

J gene: TRBJ2-7
D gene: NA
V gene: TRBV5-4
clone size: NA
CDR3 DNA: TGTGCCAGCAGCTTACTCGGAGGCGAGCAGTACTTC
CDR3 protein: CASSLLGGEQYF

J gene: TRBJ2-1
D gene: NA
V gene: TRBV27
clone size: NA
CDR3 DNA: TGTGCCAGCTCGACCGGATTTTGGGGCAATGAGCAGTTCTTC
CDR3 protein: CASSTGFWGNEQFF

J gene: TRBJ2-7
D gene: NA
V gene: TRBV4-1
clone size: NA
CDR3 DNA: TGCGCCAGCAGCCGAAGGACGGAAAGCTACGAGCAGTACTTC
CDR3 protein: CASSRRTESYEQYF

J gene: TRBJ1-2
D gene: NA
V gene: TRBV6-4
clone size: NA
CDR3 DNA: TGTGCCAGCAGGAACAGGAAAAGTAACTATGGCTACACCTTC
CDR3 protein: CASRNRKSNYGYTF

J gene: TRBJ2-3
D gene: NA
V gene: TRBV13
clone size: medium-sized
CDR3 DNA: TGTGCCAGCAGCTTAGCCATCTGGGACCTATCTCGAAATACGCAGTATTTT
CDR3 protein: CASSLAIWDLSRNTQYF

J gene: TRBJ2-7
D gene: TRBD2
V gene: TRBV6-5
clone size: NA
CDR3 DNA: TGTGCCAGCAGTCCCGGGACGGGACTAGCCTACGAGCAGTACTTC
CDR3 protein: CASSPGTGLAYEQYF

J gene: TRBJ1-5
D gene: TRBD1
V gene: TRBV28
clone size: NA
CDR3 DNA: TGTGCCAGCAGTTTCCGGACAGGGTGGGAAATTTATAGCAATCAGCCCCAGCATTTT
CDR3 protein: CASSFRTGWEIYSNQPQHF

J gene: TRBJ2-6
D gene: NA
V gene: TRBV27
clone size: NA
CDR3 DNA: TGTGCCAGCAGTTGGAAGGGGGCTGGGGCCAACGTCCTGACTTTC
CDR3 protein: CASSWKGAGANVLTF

J gene: TRBJ2-1
D gene: TRBD2
V gene: TRBV13
clone size: once
CDR3 DNA: TGTGCCAGCAGCCCCTCCGGGACTAGCGGCTACAATGAGCAGTTCTTC
CDR3 protein: CASSPSGTSGYNEQFF

J gene: TRBJ1-5
D gene: NA
V gene: TRBV6-1
clone size: NA
CDR3 DNA: TGTGCCAGCAGTGTTGGGAGTTATAGCAATCAGCCCCAGCATTTT
CDR3 protein: CASSVGSYSNQPQHF

J gene: TRBJ2-3
D gene: NA
V gene: TRBV6-5
clone size: NA
CDR3 DNA: TGTGCCAGCACTTCTTCGGCGAATACGCAGTATTTT
CDR3 protein: CASTSSANTQYF

J gene: TRBJ2-2
D gene: NA
V gene: TRBV5-6
clone size: once
CDR3 DNA: TGTGCCAGCAGCCCACCCGTGGGAATGTGGGACACCGGGGAGCTGTTTTTT
CDR3 protein: CASSPPVGMWDTGELFF

J gene: TRBJ2-7
D gene: NA
V gene: TRBV7-9
clone size: medium-sized
CDR3 DNA: TGTGCCAGCAGCACCCGGACCGATACCTACGAGCAGTACTTC
CDR3 protein: CASSTRTDTYEQYF

J gene: TRBJ1-2
D gene: NA
V gene: TRBV4-1
clone size: NA
CDR3 DNA: TGCGCCAGCAGCAGACACGACATATCAGAGGGCTACACCTTC
CDR3 protein: CASSRHDISEGYTF

J gene: TRBJ2-7
D gene: NA
V gene: TRBV27
clone size: once
CDR3 DNA: TGTGCCAGCAGTCTGGTAACCCGGCACCACACCTACGAGCAGTACTTC
CDR3 protein: CASSLVTRHHTYEQYF